This T cell receptor (beta chain) was sequenced in a study of blood T cell repertoires in COVID-19. Study-wide context: Acute-phase and convalescent COVID-19 samples originated in the United States, Italy and Spain. PBMCs, B-cell-depleted T cells, or T cells were the source of the cDNA or gDNA that made up the material.

Looked up from germline, CDR1 is PRHDT and CDR2 is FYEKMQ (reference sequence). Trimming removed 3 bases from V and 5 bases from J, with 10 bases in between. The CDR3 totals 13 residues. Only in-frame clones appear in the TCRdb table, and some are missing; sequencing was by immunoSEQ multiplex PCR. The sample shows about 260,000 clones, 75% to 90% of them seen only once. In assigning cohorts, the study relied on participant-reported clinical history. The sample consisted of PBMCs or T cells enriched from blood (not recorded which). The chain has TRBV13 and TRBJ2-5; D not certain. The sequence came from a woman in her twenties or thirties with acute COVID-19. In DNA form, the CDR3 reads TGTGCCAGCAGCTTCGTCGCGATGGAGACCCAGTACTTC. Amino acids: CASSFVAMETQYF.